This T cell receptor beta chain was sequenced for a study of shared clonotypes between healthy human individuals. This CDR3 contains 13 residues. Per the germline V gene, CDR1 is ENHRY and CDR2 is SYGVKD. Trimming pared 6 bases from V and 0 bases from J, leaving 9 bases between. As regards this clone: Its antigen is unknown.

The CD8 memory fraction combined CD45RO+ cells with TemRA cells (CCR7-negative CD45RA+). Researchers ran the assay at a deep level. Each cell subset's genomic DNA was divided evenly among several immunoSEQ plates. Clones were sequenced by immunoSEQ multiplex PCR, and TCRdb holds only the in-frame ones, with some missing. Among approximately 110,000 clones listed, roughly 66% were seen once. Study-level findings and limits: Clonotype sharing among donors was expected to depend on sequencing depth.

The chain employs TRBV10-3 and TRBJ2-7; D remains unclear. Sequenced input: memory CD8+ T cells sorted from blood. The sample's subset: CD45RO+ cells pooled with CCR7-negative TemRA cells. The clonotype was recovered from a young woman in good health. CDR3 bases: TGTGCCATCAGGAGGCCCGGCTCCTACGAGCAGTACTTC. This gives the protein CAIRRPGSYEQYF.